This TCR beta chain appears in the sequencing data of a study of T-cell reconstitution after alpha-beta-depleted transplantation in children. Preparing the TCRbeta library involved the use of unique molecular identifiers. TCRdb processed the PCR reads anew with MiXCR; each CDR3 protein has one entry. The sample has 250,000 to 300,000 distinct CDR3 sequences, approximately 10% seen once; the top ten hold roughly a quarter. This clonotype was recorded at least ten times. J gave up 4 bases and V 5 bases, and 9 bases lay outside the gene matches. The CDR3 extends over 14 amino acids. CDR1 and CDR2 from the germline V gene are SGHRS and YFSETQ.

Sequences were derived from peripheral blood, sampled 180 days after TCRalphabeta/CD19-depleted stem cell transplant. The V call is TRBV5-1, the J call TRBJ2-7; TRBD2 aligns across 7 bases. This sequence was found in a male patient between 2 and 15 years old who had a stem cell transplant for chronic granulomatous disease, so the T cells may come from the graft donor. CDR3 sequence: CASRSRTGGYEQYF. CDR3 DNA: TGCGCCAGCAGGAGTCGGACCGGGGGGTACGAGCAGTACTTC. Drawing the rest from reference TRBV5-1 and TRBJ2-7, the complete variable domain is KAGVTQTPRYLIKTRGQQVTLSCSPISGHRSVSWYQQTPGQGLQFLFEYFSETQRNKGNFPGRFSGRQFSNSRSEMNVSTLELGDSALYLCASRSRTGGYEQYFGPGTRLTVT.